This TCR beta chain was captured by sequencing in a study of shared clonotypes between healthy human individuals. V lost 5 bases and J lost 1, with 8 bases in between. Per the germline V gene, CDR1 is LNHDA and CDR2 is SQIVND (reference sequence). This CDR3 is built from 13 residues. For this clone: Other DNA sequences in the sample encode the same CDR3.

Adults of Caucasian background living in Nashville, Tennessee made up all donors. Clones were sequenced by immunoSEQ multiplex PCR, and TCRdb holds only the in-frame ones, with some missing. The sample yields roughly 760,000 clones, around 74% seen once. This clonotype was obtained from a woman in her 30s in good health. The chain employs TRBV19 and TRBJ1-1, with a possible D match to TRBD1 (5 bases). The sample was memory CD4+ T cells sorted from blood. Subset given: CD45RA-negative fraction. The CDR3 spells CASSQTENTEAFF. The CDR3 DNA reads TGTGCCAGTAGTCAGACAGAGAACACTGAAGCTTTCTTT.